This is a list of T cell receptor beta chains from one sample in a study of blood T cell repertoires in COVID-19. TCRdb keeps only in-frame clones here, not all; method: immunoSEQ multiplex PCR. The sample records 60,000 or so clones, about nine tenths being singletons. Sample: peripheral blood. Receptor source: a human donor with acute or convalescent COVID-19. The donor label of this sample is uncertain. Both conserved end residues are part of each CDR3. Fields, in order: D gene, J gene, V gene, clone size, CDR3 protein, CDR3 DNA. A D gene is named only where the DNA matches it firmly. Clone size is not always given. Where it is, it says once, few, many or a class for expanded clones.

d_call: -
j_call: TRBJ1-6
v_call: TRBV7-8
clone_size: -
cdr3_aa: CASSLATGIVNSPLHF
cdr3_nt: TGTGCCAGCAGCTTAGCGACGGGGATTGTAAATTCACCCCTCCACTTT

d_call: -
j_call: TRBJ1-2
v_call: TRBV28
clone_size: few
cdr3_aa: CASRPDRSPFYGYTF
cdr3_nt: TGTGCCAGCAGACCGGACAGAAGTCCCTTCTATGGCTACACCTTC

d_call: -
j_call: TRBJ2-4
v_call: TRBV25-1
clone_size: -
cdr3_aa: CASSDGRLAKNIQYF
cdr3_nt: TGTGCCAGCAGTGACGGGAGACTAGCCAAAAACATTCAGTACTTC

d_call: -
j_call: TRBJ2-5
v_call: TRBV6-5
clone_size: -
cdr3_aa: CASSYSGRVQETQYF
cdr3_nt: TGTGCCAGCAGTTACTCAGGCAGGGTTCAAGAGACCCAGTACTTC

d_call: TRBD1
j_call: TRBJ2-3
v_call: TRBV28
clone_size: -
cdr3_aa: CASEGASRPLSTDTQYF
cdr3_nt: TGTGCCAGCGAGGGGGCTAGCAGGCCCCTAAGCACAGATACGCAGTATTTT

d_call: TRBD2
j_call: TRBJ2-3
v_call: TRBV19
clone_size: -
cdr3_aa: CASSMALAGVTDTQYF
cdr3_nt: TGTGCCAGTAGTATGGCACTAGCGGGGGTCACAGATACGCAGTATTTT

d_call: TRBD2
j_call: TRBJ2-1
v_call: TRBV24-1
clone_size: -
cdr3_aa: CATSDLSGGAHNEQFF
cdr3_nt: TGTGCCACCAGTGATTTAAGCGGGGGGGCCCACAATGAGCAGTTCTTC

d_call: -
j_call: TRBJ2-2
v_call: TRBV6-4
clone_size: once
cdr3_aa: CASSDQGNGELFF
cdr3_nt: TGTGCCAGCAGCGACCAGGGGAACGGGGAGCTGTTTTTT

d_call: TRBD1
j_call: TRBJ2-1
v_call: TRBV3-1/TRBV3-2
clone_size: -
cdr3_aa: CASSTRDRGDNEQFF
cdr3_nt: TGTGCCAGCAGCACCCGGGACAGGGGAGACAATGAGCAGTTCTTC

d_call: -
j_call: TRBJ2-5
v_call: TRBV6-5
clone_size: -
cdr3_aa: CASSYGPLETQYF
cdr3_nt: TGTGCCAGCAGTTACGGCCCGCTTGAGACCCAGTACTTC

d_call: -
j_call: TRBJ2-1
v_call: TRBV10-1
clone_size: -
cdr3_aa: CASTLRRNEQFF
cdr3_nt: TGCGCCAGCACTTTACGGAGAAATGAGCAGTTCTTC

d_call: -
j_call: TRBJ2-1
v_call: TRBV3-1/TRBV3-2
clone_size: -
cdr3_aa: CASSQSAGVSYNEQFF
cdr3_nt: TGTGCCAGCAGCCAATCAGCAGGGGTATCATACAATGAGCAGTTCTTC

d_call: -
j_call: TRBJ2-3
v_call: TRBV5-6
clone_size: -
cdr3_aa: CASSFTGRTFTDTQYF
cdr3_nt: TGTGCCAGCAGCTTTACGGGGAGGACCTTCACAGATACGCAGTATTTT

d_call: -
j_call: TRBJ2-1
v_call: TRBV3-1/TRBV3-2
clone_size: -
cdr3_aa: CASSQEGGGAYNEQFF
cdr3_nt: TGTGCCAGCAGCCAAGAAGGCGGGGGCGCATACAATGAGCAGTTCTTC

d_call: -
j_call: TRBJ2-5
v_call: TRBV6-5
clone_size: -
cdr3_aa: CASRGDITNGETQYF
cdr3_nt: TGTGCCAGCAGGGGGGACATAACCAACGGAGAGACCCAGTACTTC

d_call: -
j_call: TRBJ1-2
v_call: TRBV7-9
clone_size: -
cdr3_aa: CASSSRDFYGYTF
cdr3_nt: TGTGCCAGCAGCTCTCGGGATTTCTATGGCTACACCTTC

d_call: -
j_call: TRBJ2-7
v_call: TRBV30
clone_size: -
cdr3_aa: CAWSPPAYEQYF
cdr3_nt: TGTGCCTGGAGTCCTCCCGCCTACGAGCAGTACTTC

d_call: -
j_call: TRBJ2-1
v_call: TRBV4-2
clone_size: -
cdr3_aa: CASSQENLGGYNEQFF
cdr3_nt: TGTGCCAGCAGCCAAGAAAACCTAGGGGGCTACAATGAGCAGTTCTTC

d_call: -
j_call: TRBJ2-5
v_call: TRBV5-8
clone_size: -
cdr3_aa: CASSLERSGETQYF
cdr3_nt: TGTGCCAGCAGCTTGGAGCGGTCGGGAGAGACCCAGTACTTC

d_call: TRBD2
j_call: TRBJ2-5
v_call: TRBV7-8
clone_size: -
cdr3_aa: CASSLKGLAGAGYQETQYF
cdr3_nt: TGTGCCAGCAGCTTAAAGGGACTAGCGGGAGCGGGGTACCAAGAGACCCAGTACTTC